This TCR beta chain was sequenced during a study of T cells expressing NK-cell markers. Following a re-call of the 5' RACE reads, TCRdb has one entry per CDR3 protein and lacks DNA. The table gives about 540,000 distinct CDR3 sequences; the top ten clones make up roughly 3.6% of it. The CDR3 spans 14 residues. The chain couples TRBV12-3 or TRBV12-4 to TRBJ1-6; checking the TCRdb D call of TRBD1 is not possible without DNA. The TCR sequence derives from a man between 18 and 29 years old in good health. Sequenced input: blood T cells: a sorted CD56 or NKG2C T cell subset, CD4+ or CD8+ T cells, or bulk PBMC T cells (not recorded which). The chain's CDR3 is CASTPDRGPSPLHF.